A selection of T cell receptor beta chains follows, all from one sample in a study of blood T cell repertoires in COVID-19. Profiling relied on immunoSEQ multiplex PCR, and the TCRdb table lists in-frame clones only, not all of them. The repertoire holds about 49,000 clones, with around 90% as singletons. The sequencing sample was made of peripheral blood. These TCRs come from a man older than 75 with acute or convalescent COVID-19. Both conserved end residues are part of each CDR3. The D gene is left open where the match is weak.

cdr3_aa: CASSLFSGTANSPLHF; d_call: TRBD1; v_call: TRBV7-8
cdr3_aa: CASSLAGVTETQYF; d_call: .; v_call: TRBV7-2
cdr3_aa: CASSRGDRLTEAFF; d_call: TRBD1; v_call: TRBV6-5
cdr3_aa: CASSPQGLSGNTIYF; d_call: .; v_call: TRBV18
cdr3_aa: CASSHPGSGGETQYF; d_call: TRBD2; v_call: TRBV4-1
cdr3_aa: CASSFLSETQYF; d_call: .; v_call: TRBV12-3/TRBV12-4
cdr3_aa: CASSLRTSGDNEQFF; d_call: TRBD2; v_call: TRBV5-4
cdr3_aa: CASRERGRNTEAFF; d_call: .; v_call: TRBV28
cdr3_aa: CASTLRGSNQPQHF; d_call: .; v_call: TRBV7-2
cdr3_aa: CASSRPTGERETQYF; d_call: TRBD1; v_call: TRBV3-1/TRBV3-2
cdr3_aa: CASSETGGRELFF; d_call: TRBD1; v_call: TRBV25-1
cdr3_aa: CASSTSLGTSVTDTQYF; d_call: TRBD2; v_call: TRBV19
cdr3_aa: CASSTVEQAFF; d_call: .; v_call: TRBV11-2
cdr3_aa: CASSLGSNEQFF; d_call: .; v_call: TRBV12-3/TRBV12-4
cdr3_aa: CASSPPARERGAFF; d_call: .; v_call: TRBV18
cdr3_aa: CASNGGGSGEIEQFF; d_call: TRBD2; v_call: TRBV3-1/TRBV3-2
cdr3_aa: CASSIEDYVYNEQFF; d_call: .; v_call: TRBV19
cdr3_aa: CASSLTGGELFF; d_call: .; v_call: TRBV5-1
cdr3_aa: CASSEERRGTYGYTF; d_call: .; v_call: TRBV6-1
cdr3_aa: CASSIGAPTGNTEAFF; d_call: .; v_call: TRBV19
cdr3_aa: CASSLRGGQREQYF; d_call: .; v_call: TRBV5-1
cdr3_aa: CASSLAGAGVSFF; d_call: TRBD2; v_call: TRBV7-8
cdr3_aa: CASGVSTDTQYF; d_call: .; v_call: TRBV12-3/TRBV12-4
cdr3_aa: CSVAPGGGTEAFF; d_call: .; v_call: TRBV29-1
cdr3_aa: CASSQDWYTYTDTQYF; d_call: .; v_call: TRBV4-1
cdr3_aa: CASSPWGDQETQYF; d_call: .; v_call: TRBV11-3
cdr3_aa: CASSLAGTGDTEAFF; d_call: TRBD1; v_call: TRBV5-1
cdr3_aa: CASSLRSGDTEAFF; d_call: .; v_call: TRBV7-9
cdr3_aa: CASSANRGGAETQYF; d_call: .; v_call: TRBV28
cdr3_aa: CASNRGNHNSPLHF; d_call: .; v_call: TRBV9
cdr3_aa: CAWSPGSSYGYTF; d_call: .; v_call: TRBV30
cdr3_aa: CASSSDRGIANSPLHF; d_call: TRBD1; v_call: TRBV11-2
cdr3_aa: CASSQLSQGDGYGYTF; d_call: TRBD1; v_call: TRBV3-1/TRBV3-2
cdr3_aa: CASSLVSRNTEAFF; d_call: .; v_call: TRBV7-8
cdr3_aa: CASRISFLSYEQYF; d_call: .; v_call: TRBV6-5
cdr3_aa: CASSQRTGGGNEQFF; d_call: TRBD1; v_call: TRBV11-2
cdr3_aa: CASSERDNQPQHF; d_call: .; v_call: TRBV6-4